This passage covers 21 T cell receptor beta chains from one sample sequenced in a study of CD8+CD57+ T cells in acquired aplastic anemia. TCR beta VDJ and CDR3 profiling used genomic DNA as template. TCRdb processed the reads anew with MiXCR; each CDR3 protein has one entry. Here the sample spans a few hundred thousand distinct CDR3 sequences, around 32% being singletons. Sequencing used sorted CD4+, CD8+, or CD8+CD57+ T cells (not recorded which) from PBMCs. These receptors were taken from a human donor in good health, serving as a control.

The chain is built from TRBV29-1 and TRBJ2-7; a possible D gene is TRBD1 (6 bases). The ends were cut back, 4 bases at V and 8 bases at J, with 21 bases in the middle. The CDR3 is made up of 14 amino acids. CDR1 is SQVTM and CDR2 is ANQGSEA in the germline V gene. CDR3 amino acids: CSVGLDPSGTKQYF. CDR3 coding DNA: TGCAGCGTTGGCTTGGATCCCTCCGGGACAAAGCAGTACTTC.

This clonotype was seen many times. The rearrangement joins TRBV20-1 to TRBJ1-2; no firm D call. Germline CDR1 DFQATT, CDR2 SNEGSKA (reference sequence). Trimming removed 3 bases at V and 4 bases at J, with 9 bases between. The CDR3 has 12 amino acids. CDR3 amino acids: CSASWGAYGYTF. CDR3 DNA sequence: TGCAGTGCTAGTTGGGGTGCCTATGGCTACACCTTC.

This clonotype was seen more than once but under ten times. The CDR3 is CASSLAATATGELFF. The CDR3 nucleotides read TGTGCCAGCAGCTTAGCCGCGACAGCCACCGGGGAGCTGTTTTTT. This rearrangement joins TRBV11-1 to TRBJ2-2; tentative D call: TRBD1 (5 bases). The CDR3 is 15 amino acids. From germline, CDR1 is SGHAT and CDR2 FQDESV (reference sequence). The V end lost 0 bases, the J end lost 4 bases, and 9 bases lay between the germline ends.

This clonotype was found a few times. J is TRBJ2-2 and V is TRBV20-1, with 10 bases matching TRBD2. Germline V gives CDR1 DFQATT, CDR2 SNEGSKA (reference sequence). V lost 1 base and J lost 7; bases outside the gene matches: 15. CDR3 length: 18 residues. This CDR3 is CSARGPSGGHPQGGELFF. The CDR3 DNA is TGCAGTGCTAGAGGGCCTAGCGGGGGCCATCCCCAGGGCGGGGAGCTGTTTTTT.

At least ten counts were recorded for this clonotype. The genes are TRBV20-1 and TRBJ1-6, with D tentatively TRBD1 (6 bases). CDR1 DFQATT and CDR2 SNEGSKA come from the germline V gene (reference sequence). The CDR3 is made up of 14 amino acids. V lost 3 bases, J lost 9 bases, and 15 bases lay in between. Here the CDR3 reads CSASRAGASSPLHF. The CDR3 nucleotides read TGCAGTGCTAGTAGGGCAGGGGCTAGTTCACCCCTCCACTTT.

The V gene is TRBV15, the J gene TRBJ2-2; D remains unclear. V was cut by 0 bases and J by 7 bases, with 9 bases left in between. CDR1 LNHNV and CDR2 YYDKDF come from the germline V gene (reference sequence). The CDR3 is 14 amino acids. The CDR3 sequence is CATSRDLAFGELFF. For the CDR3, the DNA is TGTGCCACCAGCAGAGATCTCGCATTCGGGGAGCTGTTTTTT.

The chain has TRBV11-2 and TRBJ1-1; 10 bases match TRBD1. CDR1 and CDR2 from the germline V gene are SGHAT and FQNNGV. Trimming cost V 8 bases and J 4 bases; bases outside gene matches: 7. The CDR3 has 14 residues. The CDR3 here is CASSPGTGVTEAFF. Written as DNA, the CDR3 is TGTGCCAGCTCCCCCGGGACAGGGGTCACTGAAGCTTTCTTT.

This clonotype occurred a few times. The CDR3 end shows no conserved phenylalanine or tryptophan, and so a read error is likely. V usage is TRBV7-9 and J usage is TRBJ2-5; 10 bases are a match to TRBD1. Trimming took 2 bases from V and 0 from J; bases not matched to a gene: 3. The length of the CDR3 is 16 residues. Germline-derived CDR1 and CDR2 are SEHNR and FQNEAQ (reference sequence). The CDR3 DNA reads TGTGCCAGCAGCTTAAGACAGGGGGCGTACCAAGAGACCCAGTACCTC. This translates into CASSLRQGAYQETQYL.

Regarding this clonotype: A read error may account for a junction end that differs from germline. The V and J genes are TRBV11-1 and TRBJ2-7, with 13 bases that match TRBD2. This CDR3 has 17 amino acids. Germline loops: CDR1 SGHAT, CDR2 FQDESV (reference sequence). The CDR3 spells CASSESGGTSGTYEQYF. DNA for the CDR3: TGCGCCAGCAGTGAGTCGGGTGGGACTAGCGGGACCTACGAGCAGTACTTC.

This clonotype appeared many times. The V and J genes are TRBV5-1 and TRBJ1-2; possible D gene TRBD1, 5 bases. Germline-derived CDR1 and CDR2 are SGHRS and YFSETQ. Deletions cut 0 bases from V and 4 bases from J, with 7 bases between. The CDR3 is 13 residues long. The CDR3 DNA is TGCGCCAGCAGCTTGGGGACACTCTATGGCTACACCTTC. This gives the protein CASSLGTLYGYTF.

This clonotype has only a few counts. V and J are TRBV29-1 and TRBJ1-1; 12 bases match TRBD1. This CDR3 has 12 residues. The germline gives CDR1 SQVTM, CDR2 ANQGSEA. The V and J ends lost 7 bases and 7 bases, in that order; junction bases with no gene match: 4. This chain's CDR3 is CSAGQGAVEAFF. DNA for the CDR3: TGCAGCGCGGGACAGGGGGCTGTTGAAGCTTTCTTT.

This clonotype was picked up a small number of times. This sequence joins TRBV29-1 and TRBJ2-1; unclear D gene. The CDR3 spans 12 residues. Germline V gene lookup returns CDR1 SQVTM and CDR2 ANQGSEA. Trimming took off 3 bases at V and 9 bases at J, with 12 bases between the two ends. The CDR3 loop reads CSVDTPRSEQFF. In DNA form, the CDR3 reads TGCAGCGTTGATACCCCAAGGAGTGAGCAGTTCTTC.

This clonotype was observed many times. V gene TRBV5-1 combines with J gene TRBJ2-5, with D possibly being TRBD2 (5 bases). In germline, CDR1 is SGHRS, CDR2 YFSETQ. Trimming took off 2 bases at V and 2 bases at J, with 10 bases between the two ends. The CDR3 contains 14 residues. As DNA, the CDR3 is TGCGCCAGCAGCTTCCCGGGAAGGCAAGAGACCCAGTACTTC. This sequence encodes CASSFPGRQETQYF.

This clonotype was seen many times. The rearrangement links TRBV7-9 to TRBJ1-5; 8 nucleotides line up with TRBD1. Germline lookup yields CDR1 SEHNR and CDR2 FQNEAQ (reference sequence). The junction had 6 bases not matched to a gene; V was cut back by 5 bases and J by 9 bases. CDR3 length equals 13 residues. The CDR3: CASSHDRGRPQHF. In nucleotides, the CDR3 is TGTGCCAGCAGCCATGACAGGGGACGGCCCCAGCATTTT.

The chain is built from TRBV5-1 and TRBJ2-2, with 7 bases matching TRBD1. V trimming: 2 bases; J trimming: 4 bases; junction bases outside the gene matches: 5. Germline V gives CDR1 SGHRS, CDR2 YFSETQ. There are 15 residues in the CDR3. The CDR3 protein is CASSFDTGATGELFF. The DNA of the CDR3 is TGCGCCAGCAGCTTCGATACAGGGGCCACCGGGGAGCTGTTTTTT.

Ten or more counts support this clonotype. This chain links TRBV12-3 or TRBV12-4 with TRBJ1-5; no clear D gene. This CDR3 comprises 12 residues. Deletions cut 1 base from V and 12 bases from J, with 10 bases between. Written as DNA, the CDR3 is TGTGCCAGCAGTTTAGTAAGCTCGGGCCAGCATTTT. Amino acid sequence: CASSLVSSGQHF.

This clonotype occurred many times. This sequence joins TRBV4-3 and TRBJ1-5, with 8 bases lining up with TRBD1. Germline lookup yields CDR1 LGHNA and CDR2 YSLEER. The trim removed 7 bases at V and 1 base at J, leaving 15 bases unmatched. The CDR3 loop spans 18 amino acids. CDR3 loop: CASTLAPIQGGSNQPQHF. Written as DNA, the CDR3 is TGCGCCAGCACCCTTGCCCCTATACAGGGGGGCAGCAATCAGCCCCAGCATTTT.

This CDR3 reads CAISPTGDYNEQFF. The DNA for the CDR3 is TGTGCCATCAGCCCGACAGGGGACTACAATGAGCAGTTCTTC. This chain links TRBV10-3 with TRBJ2-1; TRBD1 agrees at 8 bases. CDR1 and CDR2 from the germline V gene are ENHRY and SYGVKD. Trimming removed 6 bases from V and 3 bases from J; junction bases left unmatched: 4. The CDR3 has 14 amino acids.

The chain joins TRBV7-9 to TRBJ1-1, with a tentative D call TRBD1 (6 bases). The CDR3 has 15 amino acids. Trimming pared 5 bases from V and 1 base from J, leaving 14 bases between. Germline assignment: CDR1 SEHNR and CDR2 FQNEAQ (reference sequence). The chain's CDR3 is CASSPRDKPNTEAFF. The CDR3 nucleotides read TGTGCCAGCAGCCCGCGGGACAAACCGAACACTGAAGCTTTCTTT.

This clonotype was seen a handful of times. The V gene is TRBV19, the J gene TRBJ1-1, with 10 bases aligning to TRBD1. Germline V gives CDR1 LNHDA, CDR2 SQIVND (reference sequence). The CDR3 sequence is 16 residues long. V dropped 5 bases and J dropped 4; count of bases not matched to a gene: 10. This CDR3 is CASSRGQGKGSTEAFF. CDR3 coding DNA: TGTGCCAGTAGTCGGGGACAGGGGAAGGGGAGCACTGAAGCTTTCTTT.

This clonotype was seen repeatedly, ten times or more. CDR3 DNA sequence: TGCAGTGCAAGGACAGTCTATGGCTACACCTTC. As protein: CSARTVYGYTF. The gene calls are TRBV20-1 and TRBJ1-2, with D tentatively TRBD1 (6 bases). The V gene's germline CDR1 is DFQATT and CDR2 SNEGSKA (reference sequence). Trimming took off 6 bases at V and 4 bases at J, with 9 bases between the two ends. The CDR3 covers 11 residues.